The 15 T cell receptor delta chains given below trace back to one sample, sequenced in a study of γδ T cells in repeated Plasmodium falciparum infection. Vgamma9/Vdelta2+ and Vdelta2-negative gammadelta T cells were flow-sorted from PBMC for bulk sequencing. TCRdb made new clone calls on the multiplex PCR reads using CATT. The profile shows tens of thousands of delta-chain clones, more than 0.85% of them singletons. The sample taken for sequencing was gamma-delta T cells from blood. The receptors here all came from a pool of human donors (malaria-infected and uninfected, not separated).

This clone was found many times. This DNA translates differently at residue 12 from the TCRdb protein, which is that of a much larger clone; a read error is likely, and the protein shown is the DNA's own translation. The CDR3 reads CALGGGDGYWGRQLIF. CDR3 nucleotide sequence: TGTGCTCTTGGGGGGGGAGACGGGTACTGGGGGAGACAACTCATCTTT. The gene calls are TRDV1 and TRDJ1; 9 nucleotides agree with TRDD3. With V trimmed by 4 bases and J by 9 bases, 15 bases remained unmatched. CDR3 length: 16 residues. CDR1 TSWWSYY and CDR2 QGS come from the germline V gene.

Notes on this clone: The protein in TCRdb stems from a much larger clone and differs at residue 7 from this DNA's translation, likely a read error; here the protein is translated from the DNA. This chain connects TRDV1 to TRDJ1; weak D call: TRDD2 (6 bases). The CDR3 has 15 amino acids. The germline V and J ends were trimmed by 6 bases and 0 bases, with 14 bases remaining between them. Germline lookup yields CDR1 TSWWSYY and CDR2 QGS. CDR3 coding DNA: TGTGCTCTTGGCCTTCCCCGAACCTACACCGATAAACTCATCTTT. This encodes CALGLPRTYTDKLIF.

This clone was recorded at least ten times. This likely stems from a read error, as it lies one base from a far larger clone. The sample contains more than one DNA sequence encoding this CDR3. V is TRDV2 and J is TRDJ1, with TRDD3 matching over 8 bases. The CDR3 contains 18 residues. Germline V CDR1 and CDR2: GEAIGNYY, EKD. V dropped 4 bases and J dropped 0; count of bases not matched to a gene: 15. The CDR3 nucleotides are TGTGCCTGTGATACCGTCGCACTGGGGGCCCGGTACACCGATAAACTCATCTTT. It yields the protein CACDTVALGARYTDKLIF.

This clone was seen a handful of times. The TCRdb protein comes from a much larger clone and disagrees with this DNA's translation at residue 14, likely due to a read error; the protein given here is derived from the DNA. The rearrangement links TRDV1 to TRDJ1; D perhaps matches TRDD3 (5 bases). This CDR3 is built from 15 residues. Germline values: CDR1 TSWWSYY, CDR2 QGS. The CDR3 protein is CALGELGFYTDKLTF. The CDR3 nucleotides are TGTGCTCTTGGGGAATTGGGGTTTTACACCGATAAACTCACCTTT.

A remark on this clone: The protein that TCRdb holds for this DNA derives from a much larger clone and differs from the translated DNA at residue 21, which likely indicates a read error; the protein shown here is translated from the DNA. The J gene is TRDJ1, the V gene TRDV2; TRDD3 matches at 10 bases. CDR3 length: 25 amino acids. Germline trimming cut 0 bases from V and 6 bases from J; bases unmatched to any gene: 36. Per germline, CDR1 GEAIGNYY and CDR2 EKD. The CDR3 DNA sequence: TGTGCCTGTGACACCGGGGTTATTACCTTCCCCTTACCCTTGAGGGGGATACGAACTACCAATAAACTCATCTTT. Amino acids: CACDTGVITFPLPLRGIRTTNKLIF.

As regards this clone: The protein in TCRdb stems from a much larger clone and differs at residue 13 from this DNA's translation, likely a read error; here the protein is translated from the DNA. The chain carries TRDV2 and TRDJ1, with 8 positions matching TRDD3. TCRdb records no J gene; here it was assigned by comparing the DNA to germline. This CDR3 region has 16 residues. Germline values: CDR1 GEAIGNYY, CDR2 EKD. CDR3 protein: CACDTVVRGDTDRLIF. For the CDR3, the DNA is TGTGCCTGTGACACCGTAGTCCGAGGGGATACCGATAGACTCATCTTT.

This clone was observed a handful of times. A read error is the likely source, as a far larger clone sits one nucleotide away. At the DNA level, this CDR3 is encoded by other sequences in the same sample as well. The V call is TRDV3, the J call TRDJ1; TRDD3 might be the D (8 bases). Per germline, CDR1 TVYSNPD and CDR2 GDNSRS (reference sequence). CDR3 length equals 23 residues. CDR3 protein: CAFSPFLRHHPSTGGRYTDKLIF. The CDR3 nucleotides read TGTGCCTTTAGTCCCTTCCTGCGTCACCACCCCAGTACTGGGGGTCGGTACACCGATAAACTAATCTTT.

On this clone: TCRdb pairs this DNA with a much larger clone's protein that differs at residue 6, likely a read error; the protein shown was translated from the DNA. This chain joins TRDV1 and TRDJ1, with 7 bases matching TRDD3. The J segment lost 0 bases and the V segment lost 6 bases, leaving 28 bases of the junction unmatched. This CDR3 is 22 amino acids long. CDR1 TSWWSYY and CDR2 QGS come from the germline V gene. CDR3 DNA sequence: TGTGCTCTTGGCCGGTCACATTCTTCAGGTCTGGGGGGCTATTCTTACACCGATAAACTCATCTTT. Translating gives CALGRSHSSGLGGYSYTDKLIF.

This clone was counted only a few times. This probably arose from a read error, given a far larger clone one base away. The same CDR3 is also encoded by other DNA sequences in this sample. The chain combines TRDV1 with TRDJ1; D call uncertain. Because TCRdb records no J gene, it was assigned here through a match of the DNA to germline. Between the trimmed V and J ends, which lost 3 bases and 0 bases, there was a span of 20 bases. Germline V gives CDR1 TSWWSYY, CDR2 QGS. The CDR3 loop spans 18 amino acids. The CDR3 DNA reads TGTGCTCTTGGGGAGCCCCCCACCGGTGGAACTTACACCGATAAACTCATCTTT. Protein product: CALGEPPTGGTYTDKLIF.

Worth noting for this clone: The mismatch at residue 10 between this DNA's translation and the TCRdb protein of a much larger clone likely reflects a read error; the protein shown is translated from the DNA. J is TRDJ1 and V is TRDV1, with 10 positions matching TRDD3. TCRdb carries no J gene annotation; the J gene was assigned here by matching the DNA with germline. The ends lost 0 bases at V and 0 bases at J; junction bases unmatched: 31. Germline CDR1 reads TSWWSYY; CDR2 reads QGS. The CDR3 extends over 26 amino acids. CDR3 protein: CALGELSLRHTGGFGVLLGYTDKLIF. The CDR3 DNA sequence: TGTGCTCTTGGGGAACTATCCCTACGCCATACTGGGGGATTTGGGGTCTTATTGGGTTACACCGATAAACTCATCTTT.

This clone was seen only a few times. TCRdb pairs this DNA with a much larger clone's protein that differs at residue 9, likely a read error; the protein shown was translated from the DNA. The chain has TRDV2 and TRDJ1; possibly TRDD3 for D (6 bases). Matching the DNA to germline supplied the J gene, which TCRdb does not give. CDR1 GEAIGNYY and CDR2 EKD come from the germline V gene. Trimming took off 4 bases at V and 8 bases at J, with 22 bases between the two ends. This CDR3 has 15 amino acids. For the CDR3, the DNA is TGTGCCTGTGATTGCGTGGCGGGAGGCTGGGGCAAACTCATCTTT. As protein: CACDCVAGGWGKLIF.

This clone has just a few counts. The mismatch at residue 18 between this DNA's translation and the TCRdb protein of a much larger clone likely reflects a read error; the protein shown is translated from the DNA. The gene calls are TRDV1 and TRDJ1, with 9 bases fitting TRDD3. TCRdb supplies no J gene; here it was assigned by aligning the nucleotide sequence to germline. The CDR3 covers 21 residues. In germline, CDR1 is TSWWSYY, CDR2 QGS. Here the CDR3 reads CALGELASYFTGGEITDRLIF. The CDR3 DNA follows: TGTGCTCTTGGGGAACTAGCGTCCTACTTTACTGGGGGAGAAATTACCGATAGACTCATCTTT.

The sample holds many counts of this clone. TCRdb's protein for this DNA is that of a much larger clone and differs from the translation at residue 11, likely a read error; the protein shown is the DNA translation. The chain is built from TRDV2 and TRDJ1, with D possibly matching TRDD3 (6 bases). TCRdb does not report a J gene; here it was assigned by matching the DNA to germline references. Trimming took off 1 base at V and 0 bases at J, with 32 bases between the two ends. The CDR3 sequence is 22 residues long. The germline gives CDR1 GEAIGNYY, CDR2 EKD. The CDR3 coding sequence is TGTGCCTGTGACACTTTAAGGGATGGGGGGGCCAATACAGGGGACTACACCGATAAACTCATCTTT. Protein sequence: CACDTLRDGGANTGDYTDKLIF.

Only a few counts were recorded for this clone. The protein that TCRdb holds for this DNA derives from a much larger clone and differs from the translated DNA at residue 13, which likely indicates a read error; the protein shown here is translated from the DNA. The chain has TRDV2 and TRDJ1, with D perhaps TRDD3 (5 bases). The J gene is absent in TCRdb and was assigned here via DNA matching to germline. Trimming cost V 4 bases and J 6 bases, with 35 bases left between them. The CDR3 is made up of 20 amino acids. CDR1 and CDR2 from the germline V gene are GEAIGNYY and EKD. As DNA, the CDR3 is TGTGCCTGTGATACGCAGCTCCGCCTATTCAAGGGGACGGGGGTAAATAAACTCATCTTT. Amino acid sequence: CACDTQLRLFKGTGVNKLIF.

Details on this clone: TCRdb's entry gives the protein of a much larger clone, which mismatches this DNA's translation at residue 7, likely from a read error; the protein reported here is translated from the DNA. The J gene is TRDJ1, the V gene TRDV1; 9 bases are shared with TRDD3. TCRdb is silent on the J gene; assignment here came from matching the DNA to germline. CDR1 and CDR2 from the germline V gene are TSWWSYY and QGS. The CDR3 is 18 amino acids. V was clipped by 0 bases and J by 0 bases; unmatched bases: 8. Here the CDR3 reads CALGELSPGGLYTDKLIF. In DNA, the CDR3 is TGTGCTCTTGGGGAACTATCCCCTGGGGGATTGTACACCGATAAACTCATCTTT.